This T cell receptor beta chain was captured by sequencing in a study of neurological immune-mediated disorders. TCRdb fed the 5' RACE reads into MiXCR, producing one record per CDR3 protein. This table holds 25,000 to 35,000 distinct CDR3 sequences, 21% found once. Notes on the study in general: No expanded-clone CDR3 amino acid sequence recurred across subjects, suggesting private TCR-beta repertoires.

This clonotype was seen at least ten times. No antigen is known for it. Germline V gene sequence: CDR1 MNHNS, CDR2 SASEGT. Trimming removed 6 bases at V and 3 bases at J, with 11 bases between. The CDR3 totals 13 residues. Specimen: PBMCs. The chain is built from TRBV6-1 and TRBJ1-1; no firm D call. This clonotype originated in a woman aged 55-70 years in good health. The CDR3 region has the DNA TGTGCCAGCAGCCGCTGGATGCACACTGAAGCTTTCTTT. Translating it yields CASSRWMHTEAFF.